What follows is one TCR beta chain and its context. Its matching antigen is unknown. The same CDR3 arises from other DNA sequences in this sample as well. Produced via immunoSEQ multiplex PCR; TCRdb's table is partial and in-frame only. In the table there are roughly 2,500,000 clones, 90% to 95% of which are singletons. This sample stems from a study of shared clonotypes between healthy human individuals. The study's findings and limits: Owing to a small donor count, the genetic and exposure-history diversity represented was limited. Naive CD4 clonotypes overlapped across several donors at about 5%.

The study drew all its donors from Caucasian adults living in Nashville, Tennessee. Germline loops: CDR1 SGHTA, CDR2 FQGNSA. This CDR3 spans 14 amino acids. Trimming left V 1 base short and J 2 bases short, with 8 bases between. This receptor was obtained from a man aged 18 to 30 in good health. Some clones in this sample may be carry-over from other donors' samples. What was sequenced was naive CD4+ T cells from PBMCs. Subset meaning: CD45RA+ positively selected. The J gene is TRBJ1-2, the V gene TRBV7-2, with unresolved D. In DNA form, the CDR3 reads TGTGCCAGCAGCTTAGGGGCCGGGAACTATGGCTACACCTTC. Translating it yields CASSLGAGNYGYTF. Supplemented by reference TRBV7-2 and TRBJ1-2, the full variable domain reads GAGVSQSPSNKVTEKGKDVELRCDPISGHTALYWYRQSLGQGLEFLIYFQGNSAPDKSGLPSDRFSAERTGGSVSTLTIQRTQQEDSAVYLCASSLGAGNYGYTFGSGTRLTVV.